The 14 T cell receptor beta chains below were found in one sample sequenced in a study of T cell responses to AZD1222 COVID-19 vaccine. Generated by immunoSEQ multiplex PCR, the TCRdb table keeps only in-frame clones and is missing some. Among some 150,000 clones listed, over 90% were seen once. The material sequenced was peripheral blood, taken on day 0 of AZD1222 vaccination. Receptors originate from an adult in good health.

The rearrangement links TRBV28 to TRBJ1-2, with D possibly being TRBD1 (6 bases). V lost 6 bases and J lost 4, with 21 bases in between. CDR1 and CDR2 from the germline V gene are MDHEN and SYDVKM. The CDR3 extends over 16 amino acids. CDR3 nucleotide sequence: TGTGCCAGCAGGTACCACCCCAGGGGCGGGTCCTATGGCTACACCTTC. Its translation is CASRYHPRGGSYGYTF.

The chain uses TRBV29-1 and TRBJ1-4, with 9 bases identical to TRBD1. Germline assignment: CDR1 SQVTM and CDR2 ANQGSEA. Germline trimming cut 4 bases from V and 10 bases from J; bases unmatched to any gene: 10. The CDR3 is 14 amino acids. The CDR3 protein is CSVAVRDREGKLFF. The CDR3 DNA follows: TGCAGCGTTGCGGTCCGGGACAGGGAGGGAAAACTGTTTTTT.

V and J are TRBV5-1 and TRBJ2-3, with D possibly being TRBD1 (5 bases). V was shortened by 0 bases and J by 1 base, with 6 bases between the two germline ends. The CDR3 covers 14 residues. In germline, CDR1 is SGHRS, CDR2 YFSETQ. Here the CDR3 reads CASSLVTGTDTQYF. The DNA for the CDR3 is TGCGCCAGCAGCTTGGTGACAGGCACAGATACGCAGTATTTT.

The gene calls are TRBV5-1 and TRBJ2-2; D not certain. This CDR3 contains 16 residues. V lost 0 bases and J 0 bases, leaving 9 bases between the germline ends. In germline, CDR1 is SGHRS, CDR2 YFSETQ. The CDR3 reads CASSLARFANTGELFF. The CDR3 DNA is TGCGCCAGCAGCTTGGCCCGATTCGCGAACACCGGGGAGCTGTTTTTT.

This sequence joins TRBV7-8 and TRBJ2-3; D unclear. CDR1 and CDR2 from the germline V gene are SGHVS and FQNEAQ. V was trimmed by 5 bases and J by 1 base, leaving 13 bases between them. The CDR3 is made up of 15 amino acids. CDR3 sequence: CASSPESLRTDTQYF. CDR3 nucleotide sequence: TGTGCCAGCAGCCCCGAATCCCTACGCACAGATACGCAGTATTTT.

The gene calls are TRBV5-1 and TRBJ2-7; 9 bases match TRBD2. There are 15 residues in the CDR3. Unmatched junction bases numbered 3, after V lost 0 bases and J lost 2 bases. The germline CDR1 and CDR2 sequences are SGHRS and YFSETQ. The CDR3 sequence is CASSLDSGRPYEQYF. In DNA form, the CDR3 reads TGCGCCAGCAGCTTGGATAGCGGGAGACCCTACGAGCAGTACTTC. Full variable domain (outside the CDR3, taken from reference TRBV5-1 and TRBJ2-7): KAGVTQTPRYLIKTRGQQVTLSCSPISGHRSVSWYQQTPGQGLQFLFEYFSETQRNKGNFPGRFSGRQFSNSRSEMNVSTLELGDSALYLCASSLDSGRPYEQYFGPGTRLTVT.

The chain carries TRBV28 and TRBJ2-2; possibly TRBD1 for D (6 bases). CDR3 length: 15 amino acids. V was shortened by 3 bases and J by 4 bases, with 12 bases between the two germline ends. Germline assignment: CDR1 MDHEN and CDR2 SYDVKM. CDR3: CASSFPGQRTGELFF. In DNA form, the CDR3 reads TGTGCCAGCAGTTTTCCTGGACAGCGCACCGGGGAGCTGTTTTTT.

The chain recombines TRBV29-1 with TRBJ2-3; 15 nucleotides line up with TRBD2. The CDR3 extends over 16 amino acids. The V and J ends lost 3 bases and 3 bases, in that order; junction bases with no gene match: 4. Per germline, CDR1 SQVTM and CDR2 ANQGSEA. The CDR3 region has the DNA TGCAGCGTTGACTCCGGGACTAGCGGGAGGACAGATACGCAGTATTTT. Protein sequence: CSVDSGTSGRTDTQYF.

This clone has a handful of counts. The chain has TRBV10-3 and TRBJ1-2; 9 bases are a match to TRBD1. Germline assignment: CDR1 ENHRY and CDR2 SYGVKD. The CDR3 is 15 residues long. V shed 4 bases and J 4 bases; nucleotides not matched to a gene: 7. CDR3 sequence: CAISGSQGAGYGYTF. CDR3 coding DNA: TGTGCCATCAGTGGATCACAGGGGGCGGGCTATGGCTACACCTTC.

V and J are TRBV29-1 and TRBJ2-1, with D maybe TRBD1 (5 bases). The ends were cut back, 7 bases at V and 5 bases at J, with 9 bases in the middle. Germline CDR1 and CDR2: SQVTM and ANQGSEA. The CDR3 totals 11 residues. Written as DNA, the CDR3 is TGCAGCGCTGGACAAGACAATGAGCAGTTCTTC. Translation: CSAGQDNEQFF.

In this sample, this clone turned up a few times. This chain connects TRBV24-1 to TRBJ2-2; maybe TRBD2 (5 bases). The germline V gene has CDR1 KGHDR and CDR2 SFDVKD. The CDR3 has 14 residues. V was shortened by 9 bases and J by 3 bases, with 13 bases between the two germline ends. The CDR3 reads CATDEGRDTGELFF. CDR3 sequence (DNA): TGTGCCACCGATGAGGGTAGAGACACCGGGGAGCTGTTTTTT.

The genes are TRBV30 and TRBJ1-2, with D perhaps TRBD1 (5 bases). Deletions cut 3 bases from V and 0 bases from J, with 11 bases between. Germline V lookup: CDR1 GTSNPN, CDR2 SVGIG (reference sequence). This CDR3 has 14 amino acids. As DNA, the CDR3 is TGTGCCTGGAGCGAAATCAGGGCTAACTATGGCTACACCTTC. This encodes CAWSEIRANYGYTF.

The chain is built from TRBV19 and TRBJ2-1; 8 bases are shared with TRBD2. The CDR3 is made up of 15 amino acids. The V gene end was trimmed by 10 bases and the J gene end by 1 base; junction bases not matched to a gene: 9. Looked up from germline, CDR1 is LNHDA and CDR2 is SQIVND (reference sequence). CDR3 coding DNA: TGTGCCACATCTCTAGCGGGTCGGTCCTACAATGAGCAGTTCTTC. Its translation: CATSLAGRSYNEQFF.

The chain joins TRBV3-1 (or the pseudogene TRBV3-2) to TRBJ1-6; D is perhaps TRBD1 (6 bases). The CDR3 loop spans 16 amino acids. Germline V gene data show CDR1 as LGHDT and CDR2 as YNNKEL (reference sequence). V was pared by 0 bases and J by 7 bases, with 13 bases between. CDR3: CASSQEQGRGNSPLHF. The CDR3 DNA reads TGTGCCAGCAGCCAAGAACAGGGCAGAGGGAATTCACCCCTCCACTTT.